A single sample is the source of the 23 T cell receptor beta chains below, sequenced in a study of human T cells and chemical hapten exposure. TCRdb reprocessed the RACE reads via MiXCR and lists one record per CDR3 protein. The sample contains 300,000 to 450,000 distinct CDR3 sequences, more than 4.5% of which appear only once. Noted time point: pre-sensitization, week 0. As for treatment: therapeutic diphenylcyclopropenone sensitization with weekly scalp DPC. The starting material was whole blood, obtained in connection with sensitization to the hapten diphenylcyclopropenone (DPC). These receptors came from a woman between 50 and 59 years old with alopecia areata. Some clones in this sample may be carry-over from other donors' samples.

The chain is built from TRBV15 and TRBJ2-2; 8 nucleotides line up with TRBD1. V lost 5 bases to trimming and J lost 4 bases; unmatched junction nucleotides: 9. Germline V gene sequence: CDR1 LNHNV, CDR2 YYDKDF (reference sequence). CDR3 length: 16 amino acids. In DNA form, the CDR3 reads TGTGCCACCAGCCGAGGACAGGGTCGATTCACCGGGGAGCTGTTTTTT. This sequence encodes CATSRGQGRFTGELFF.

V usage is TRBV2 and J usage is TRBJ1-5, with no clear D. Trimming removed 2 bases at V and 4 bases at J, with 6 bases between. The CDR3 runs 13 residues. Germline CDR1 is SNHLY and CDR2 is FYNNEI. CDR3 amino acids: CASSEQTNQPQHF. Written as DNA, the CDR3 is TGTGCCAGCAGTGAACAGACAAATCAGCCCCAGCATTTT. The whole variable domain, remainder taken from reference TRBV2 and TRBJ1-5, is EPEVTQTPSHQVTQMGQEVILRCVPISNHLYFYWYRQILGQKVEFLVSFYNNEISEKSEIFDDQFSVERPDGSNFTLKIRSTKLEDSAMYFCASSEQTNQPQHFGDGTRLSIL.

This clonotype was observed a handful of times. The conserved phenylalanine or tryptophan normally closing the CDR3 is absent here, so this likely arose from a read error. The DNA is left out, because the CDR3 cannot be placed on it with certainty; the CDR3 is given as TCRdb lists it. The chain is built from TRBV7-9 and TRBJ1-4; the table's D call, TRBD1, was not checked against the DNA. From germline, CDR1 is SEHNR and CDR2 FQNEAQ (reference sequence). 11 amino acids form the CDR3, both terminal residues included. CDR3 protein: CASSSPTGGRL.

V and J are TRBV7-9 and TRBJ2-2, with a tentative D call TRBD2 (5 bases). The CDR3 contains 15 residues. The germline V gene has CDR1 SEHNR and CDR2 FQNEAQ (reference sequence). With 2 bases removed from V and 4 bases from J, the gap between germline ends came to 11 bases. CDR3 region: CASSLRAGATGELFF. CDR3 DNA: TGTGCCAGCAGCTTAAGGGCGGGCGCCACCGGGGAGCTGTTTTTT.

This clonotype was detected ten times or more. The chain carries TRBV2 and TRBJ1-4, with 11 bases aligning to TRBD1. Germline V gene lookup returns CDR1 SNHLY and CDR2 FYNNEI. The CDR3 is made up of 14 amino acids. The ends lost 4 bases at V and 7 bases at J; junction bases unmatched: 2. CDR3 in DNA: TGTGCCAGCAGTGGCGGGACAGGGGGTGAAAAACTGTTTTTT. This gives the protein CASSGGTGGEKLFF.

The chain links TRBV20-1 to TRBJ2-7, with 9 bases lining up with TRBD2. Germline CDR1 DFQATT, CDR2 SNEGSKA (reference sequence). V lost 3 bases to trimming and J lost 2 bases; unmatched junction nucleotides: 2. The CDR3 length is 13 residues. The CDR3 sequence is CSARRTSAYEQYF. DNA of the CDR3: TGCAGTGCTAGGCGGACTAGCGCCTACGAGCAGTACTTC.

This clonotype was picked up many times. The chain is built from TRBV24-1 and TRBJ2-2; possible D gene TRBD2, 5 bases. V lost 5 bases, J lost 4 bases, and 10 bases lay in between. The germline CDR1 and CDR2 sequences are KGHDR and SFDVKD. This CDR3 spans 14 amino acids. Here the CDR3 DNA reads TGTGCCACCAGTGTCGGGGTTGGCACCGGGGAGCTGTTTTTT. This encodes CATSVGVGTGELFF.

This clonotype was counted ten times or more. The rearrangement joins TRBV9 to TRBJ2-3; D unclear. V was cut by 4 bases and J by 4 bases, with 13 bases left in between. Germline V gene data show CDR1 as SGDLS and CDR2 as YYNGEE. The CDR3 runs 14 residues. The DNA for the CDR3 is TGTGCCAGCAGCCTTTCTAGTAAGCCAGATACGCAGTATTTT. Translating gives CASSLSSKPDTQYF.

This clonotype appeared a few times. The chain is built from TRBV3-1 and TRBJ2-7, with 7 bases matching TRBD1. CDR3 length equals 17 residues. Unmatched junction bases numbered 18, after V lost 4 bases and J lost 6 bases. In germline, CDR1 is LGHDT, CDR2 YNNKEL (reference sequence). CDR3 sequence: CASSRSFTWTGGSEQYF. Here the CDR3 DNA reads TGTGCCAGCAGCCGGAGCTTTACGTGGACAGGCGGATCCGAGCAGTACTTC.

The CDR3 loop is CASSLDGGVSTGELFF. CDR3 nucleotides: TGCGCCAGCAGCTTGGACGGGGGCGTCAGCACCGGGGAGCTGTTTTTT. The chain joins TRBV5-1 to TRBJ2-2; D possibly uses TRBD1 or TRBD2 (6 bases each). Trimming pared 0 bases from V and 4 bases from J, leaving 13 bases between. The CDR3 is 16 amino acids. The V gene's germline CDR1 is SGHRS and CDR2 YFSETQ.

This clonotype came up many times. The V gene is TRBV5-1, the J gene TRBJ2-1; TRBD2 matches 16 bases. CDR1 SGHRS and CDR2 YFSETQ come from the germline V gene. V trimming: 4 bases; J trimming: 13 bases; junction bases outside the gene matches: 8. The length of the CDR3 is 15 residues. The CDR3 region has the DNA TGCGCCAGCAGCGCGGGACTAGCGGGGGGGCTAGAACAGTTCTTC. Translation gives CASSAGLAGGLEQFF.

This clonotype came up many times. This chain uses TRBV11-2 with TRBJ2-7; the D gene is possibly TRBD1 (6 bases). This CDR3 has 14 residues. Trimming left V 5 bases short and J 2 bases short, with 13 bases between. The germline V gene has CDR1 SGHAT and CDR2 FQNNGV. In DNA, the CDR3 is TGTGCCAGCAGCCCCCGGACAGATACCTACGAGCAGTACTTC. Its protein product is CASSPRTDTYEQYF.

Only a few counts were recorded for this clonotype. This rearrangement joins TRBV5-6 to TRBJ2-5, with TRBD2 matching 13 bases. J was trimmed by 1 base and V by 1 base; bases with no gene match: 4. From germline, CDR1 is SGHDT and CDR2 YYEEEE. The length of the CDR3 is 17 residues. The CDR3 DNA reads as TGTGCCAGCAGCTTGCGGACTAGCGGGAGTGTCCAAGAGACCCAGTACTTC. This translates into CASSLRTSGSVQETQYF.

Here the CDR3 DNA reads TGTGCCAGCAACAGAGGCCCCCCCGGGACAGGGGTTTATGGTGGCTACACCTTC. Its protein product is CASNRGPPGTGVYGGYTF. V usage is TRBV3-1 and J usage is TRBJ1-2, with 10 positions matching TRBD1. V lost 7 bases to trimming and J lost 7 bases; unmatched junction nucleotides: 21. The CDR3 consists of 18 residues. The germline CDR1 and CDR2 sequences are LGHDT and YNNKEL (reference sequence).

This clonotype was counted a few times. Here the CDR3 DNA reads TGTGCCACCACCGAGGGTAGCAATCAGCCCCAGCATTTT. Its translation is CATTEGSNQPQHF. The V gene is TRBV24-1, the J gene TRBJ1-5; D is unresolved. V lost 8 bases, J lost 0 bases, and 7 bases lay in between. CDR3 size: 13 residues. CDR1 and CDR2 from the germline V gene are KGHDR and SFDVKD.

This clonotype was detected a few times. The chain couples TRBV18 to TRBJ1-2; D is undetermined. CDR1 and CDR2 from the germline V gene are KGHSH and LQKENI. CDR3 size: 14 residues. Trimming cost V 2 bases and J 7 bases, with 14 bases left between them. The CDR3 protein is CASSPEALAPGYTF. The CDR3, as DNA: TGTGCCAGCTCACCAGAAGCTCTGGCACCTGGCTACACCTTC.

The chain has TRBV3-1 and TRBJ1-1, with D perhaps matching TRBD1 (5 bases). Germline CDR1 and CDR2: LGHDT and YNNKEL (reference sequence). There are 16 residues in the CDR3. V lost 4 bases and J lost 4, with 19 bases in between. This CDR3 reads CASSRTGTFDSTEAFF. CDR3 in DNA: TGTGCCAGCAGCCGTACCGGGACCTTCGATAGCACTGAAGCTTTCTTT.

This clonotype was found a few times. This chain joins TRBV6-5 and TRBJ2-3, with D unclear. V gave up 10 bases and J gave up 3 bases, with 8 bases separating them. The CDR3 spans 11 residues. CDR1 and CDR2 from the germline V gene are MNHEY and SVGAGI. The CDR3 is CATQETDTQYF. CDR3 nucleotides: TGTGCCACCCAGGAAACAGATACGCAGTATTTT.

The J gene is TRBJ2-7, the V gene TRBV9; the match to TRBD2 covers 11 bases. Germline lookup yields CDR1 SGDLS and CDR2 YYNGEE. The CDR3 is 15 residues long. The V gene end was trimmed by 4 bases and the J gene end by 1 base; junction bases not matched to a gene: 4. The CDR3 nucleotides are TGTGCCAGCAGCCCGGGACTAGCGGATTCCTACGAGCAGTACTTC. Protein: CASSPGLADSYEQYF.

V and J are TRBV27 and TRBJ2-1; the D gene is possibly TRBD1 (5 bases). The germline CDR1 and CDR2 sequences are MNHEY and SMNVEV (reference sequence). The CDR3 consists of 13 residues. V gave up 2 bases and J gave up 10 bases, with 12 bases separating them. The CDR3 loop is CASSLGALREQFF. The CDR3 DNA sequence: TGTGCCAGCAGTTTAGGGGCCCTTCGGGAGCAGTTCTTC.

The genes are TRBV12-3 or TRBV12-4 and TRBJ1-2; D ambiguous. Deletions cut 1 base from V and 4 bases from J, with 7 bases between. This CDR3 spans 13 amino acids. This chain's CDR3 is CASSLGIPYGYTF. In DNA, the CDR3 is TGTGCCAGCAGTTTAGGGATCCCCTATGGCTACACCTTC.

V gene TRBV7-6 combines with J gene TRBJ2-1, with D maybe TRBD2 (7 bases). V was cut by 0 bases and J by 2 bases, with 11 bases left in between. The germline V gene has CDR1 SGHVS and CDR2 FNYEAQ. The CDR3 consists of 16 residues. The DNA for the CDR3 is TGTGCCAGCAGCTTAGCCGGCGGGGGCGCCTACAATGAGCAGTTCTTC. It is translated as CASSLAGGGAYNEQFF. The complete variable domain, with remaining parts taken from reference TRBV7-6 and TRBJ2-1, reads GAGVSQSPRYKVTKRGQDVALRCDPISGHVSLYWYRQALGQGPEFLTYFNYEAQQDKSGLPNDRFSAERPEGSISTLTIQRTEQRDSAMYRCASSLAGGGAYNEQFFGPGTRLTVL.

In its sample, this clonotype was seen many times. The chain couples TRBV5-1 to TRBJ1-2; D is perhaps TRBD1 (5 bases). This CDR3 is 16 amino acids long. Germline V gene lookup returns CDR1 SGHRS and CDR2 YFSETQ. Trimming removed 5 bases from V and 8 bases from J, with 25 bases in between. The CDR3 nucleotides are TGCGCCAGCAGAAACTCTAGTACAGGCGGCTCGGTCGGCTACACCTTC. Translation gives CASRNSSTGGSVGYTF.